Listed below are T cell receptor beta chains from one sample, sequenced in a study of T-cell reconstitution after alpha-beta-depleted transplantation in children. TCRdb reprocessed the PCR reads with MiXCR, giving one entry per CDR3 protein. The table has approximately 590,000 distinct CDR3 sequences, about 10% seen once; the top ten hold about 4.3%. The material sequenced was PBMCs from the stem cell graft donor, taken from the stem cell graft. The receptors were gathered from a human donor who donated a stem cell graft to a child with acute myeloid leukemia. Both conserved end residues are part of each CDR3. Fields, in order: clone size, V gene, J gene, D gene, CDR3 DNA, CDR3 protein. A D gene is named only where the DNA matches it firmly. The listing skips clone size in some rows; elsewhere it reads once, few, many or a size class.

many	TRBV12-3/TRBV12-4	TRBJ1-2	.	TGTGCCAGCAGTTTCGGGGGCAGGGTTGGGGACTATGGCTACACCTTC	CASSFGGRVGDYGYTF
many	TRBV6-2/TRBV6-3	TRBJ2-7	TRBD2	TGTGCCGGACGGAATGGGGGGGGCTACGAGCAGTACTTC	CAGRNGGGYEQYF
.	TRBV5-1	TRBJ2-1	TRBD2	TGCGCCAGCAGCACGCCTATACCACGGCGGGGGGAGCAGTTCTTC	CASSTPIPRRGEQFF
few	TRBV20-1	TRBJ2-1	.	TGCAGTGCTAGACTCCCCGGGATAAGGGAGCAGTTCTTC	CSARLPGIREQFF
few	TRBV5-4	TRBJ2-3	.	TGTGCCAGCAGCTTATGGCATATCACAGATACGCAGTATTTT	CASSLWHITDTQYF
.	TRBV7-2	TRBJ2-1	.	TGTGCCAGCAGCTTAGAGGTACTTTCCTACAATGAGCAGTTCTTC	CASSLEVLSYNEQFF
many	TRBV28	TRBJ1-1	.	TGTGCCAGCAGGCCCCCTCCTAAGACAGACTTGAAAGCTTTCTTT	CASRPPPKTDLKAFF
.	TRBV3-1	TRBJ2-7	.	TGTGCCAGCAGCCAGGTGACCCTCGAGCAGTACTTC	CASSQVTLEQYF
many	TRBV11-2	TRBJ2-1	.	TGTGCCAGCAGCTTAGTTCCGGGTGAGCAGTTCTTC	CASSLVPGEQFF
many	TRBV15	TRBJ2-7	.	TGTGCCACCGCTCGGGACCGCTACGAGCAGTACTTC	CATARDRYEQYF
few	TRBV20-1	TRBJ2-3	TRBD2	TGCAGTGCTCTGACTAGCGGAAACACAGATACGCAGTATTTT	CSALTSGNTDTQYF